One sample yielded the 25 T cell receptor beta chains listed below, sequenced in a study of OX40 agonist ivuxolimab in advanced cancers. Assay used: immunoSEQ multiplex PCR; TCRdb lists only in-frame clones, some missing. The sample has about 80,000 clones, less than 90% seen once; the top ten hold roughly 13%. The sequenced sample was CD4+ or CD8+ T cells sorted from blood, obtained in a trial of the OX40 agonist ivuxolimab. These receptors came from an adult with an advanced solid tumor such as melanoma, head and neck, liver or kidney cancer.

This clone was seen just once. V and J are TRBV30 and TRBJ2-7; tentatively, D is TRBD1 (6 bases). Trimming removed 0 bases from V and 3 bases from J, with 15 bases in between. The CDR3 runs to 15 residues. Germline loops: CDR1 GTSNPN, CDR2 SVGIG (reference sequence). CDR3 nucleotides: TGTGCCTGGAGTGTACCTCTAGGCAGGGGCTACGAGCAGTACTTC. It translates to CAWSVPLGRGYEQYF.

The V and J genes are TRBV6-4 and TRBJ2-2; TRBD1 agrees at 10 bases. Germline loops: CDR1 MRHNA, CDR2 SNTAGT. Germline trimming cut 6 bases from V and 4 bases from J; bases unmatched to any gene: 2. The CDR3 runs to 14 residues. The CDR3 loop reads CASSGTGATGELFF. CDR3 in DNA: TGTGCCAGCAGCGGGACAGGGGCCACCGGGGAGCTGTTTTTT.

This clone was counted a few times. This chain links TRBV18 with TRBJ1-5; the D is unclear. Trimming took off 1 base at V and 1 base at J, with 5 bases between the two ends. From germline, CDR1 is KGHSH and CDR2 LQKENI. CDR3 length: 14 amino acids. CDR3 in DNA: TGTGCCAGCTCACCACTCGTAAGCAATCAGCCCCAGCATTTT. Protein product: CASSPLVSNQPQHF.

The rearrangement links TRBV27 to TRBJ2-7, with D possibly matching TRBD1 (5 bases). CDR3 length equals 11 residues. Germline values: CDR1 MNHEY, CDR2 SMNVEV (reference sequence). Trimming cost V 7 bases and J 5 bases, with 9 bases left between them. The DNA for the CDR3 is TGTGCCAGCAAGCAGGGCCACGAGCAGTACTTC. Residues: CASKQGHEQYF.

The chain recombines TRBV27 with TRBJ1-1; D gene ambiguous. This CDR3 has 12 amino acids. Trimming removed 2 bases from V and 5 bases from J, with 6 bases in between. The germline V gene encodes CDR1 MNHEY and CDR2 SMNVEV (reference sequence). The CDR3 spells CASSLPGTEAFF. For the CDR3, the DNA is TGTGCCAGCAGTTTACCAGGAACTGAAGCTTTCTTT.

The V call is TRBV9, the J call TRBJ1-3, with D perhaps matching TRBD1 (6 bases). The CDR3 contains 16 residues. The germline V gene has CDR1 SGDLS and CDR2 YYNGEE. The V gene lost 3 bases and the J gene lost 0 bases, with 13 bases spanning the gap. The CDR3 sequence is CASSAFPRGSGNTIYF. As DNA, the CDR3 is TGTGCCAGCAGCGCTTTCCCCAGGGGCTCTGGAAACACCATATATTTT.

CDR3 in amino acids: CASSLSGDRGNQPQHF. The CDR3 DNA follows: TGTGCCAGCAGTTTATCGGGGGACAGGGGCAATCAGCCCCAGCATTTT. The chain uses TRBV27 and TRBJ1-5; TRBD1 aligns across 9 bases. Trimming cost V 0 bases and J 2 bases; bases outside gene matches: 2. This CDR3 region has 16 residues. Germline V gives CDR1 MNHEY, CDR2 SMNVEV (reference sequence).

As DNA, the CDR3 is TGTGCCAGCAGTTTAGGGGTCGGGGCAGGAGGAAACACCATATATTTT. The encoded protein is CASSLGVGAGGNTIYF. This rearrangement joins TRBV28 to TRBJ1-3; a weak D match, TRBD1 (5 bases). The V gene lost 2 bases and the J gene lost 4 bases, with 15 bases spanning the gap. Germline lookup yields CDR1 MDHEN and CDR2 SYDVKM. The CDR3 extends over 16 amino acids.

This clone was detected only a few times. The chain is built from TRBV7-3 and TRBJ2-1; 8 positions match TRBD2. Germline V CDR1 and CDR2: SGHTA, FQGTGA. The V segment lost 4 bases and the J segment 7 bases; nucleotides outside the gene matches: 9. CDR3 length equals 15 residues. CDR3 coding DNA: TGTGCCAGCAGCTCCGGGACTAGTGAGGGGAATGAGCAGTTCTTC. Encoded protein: CASSSGTSEGNEQFF.

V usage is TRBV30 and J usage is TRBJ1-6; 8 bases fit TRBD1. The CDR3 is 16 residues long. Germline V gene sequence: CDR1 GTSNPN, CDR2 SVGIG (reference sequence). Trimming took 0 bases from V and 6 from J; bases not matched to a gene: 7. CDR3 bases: TGTGCCTGGAGTGTAACTCCAGGGGGCGGTAATTCACCCCTCCACTTT. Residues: CAWSVTPGGGNSPLHF.

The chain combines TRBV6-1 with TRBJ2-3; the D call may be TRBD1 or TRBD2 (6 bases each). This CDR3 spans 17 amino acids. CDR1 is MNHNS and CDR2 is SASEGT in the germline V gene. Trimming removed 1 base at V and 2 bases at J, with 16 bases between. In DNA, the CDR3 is TGTGCCAGCAGTGAAGACCTCTTGGGGGGCCTCACAGATACGCAGTATTTT. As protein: CASSEDLLGGLTDTQYF.

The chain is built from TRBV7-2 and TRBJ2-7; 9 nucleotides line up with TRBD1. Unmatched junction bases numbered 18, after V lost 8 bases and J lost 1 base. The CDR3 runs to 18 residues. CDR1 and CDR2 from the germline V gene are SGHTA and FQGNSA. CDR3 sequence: CASPRTGDLPQGSYEQYF. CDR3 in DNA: TGTGCCAGCCCTCGGACAGGGGACCTACCCCAGGGATCCTACGAGCAGTACTTC. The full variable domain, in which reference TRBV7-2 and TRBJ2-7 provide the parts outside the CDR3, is GAGVSQSPSNKVTEKGKDVELRCDPISGHTALYWYRQSLGQGLEFLIYFQGNSAPDKSGLPSDRFSAERTGGSVSTLTIQRTQQEDSAVYLCASPRTGDLPQGSYEQYFGPGTRLTVT.

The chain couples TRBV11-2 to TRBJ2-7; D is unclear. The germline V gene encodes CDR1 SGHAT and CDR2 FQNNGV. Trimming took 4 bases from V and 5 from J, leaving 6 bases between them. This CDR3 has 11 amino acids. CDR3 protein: CASSYGDEQYF. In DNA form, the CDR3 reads TGTGCCAGCAGCTACGGAGACGAGCAGTACTTC.

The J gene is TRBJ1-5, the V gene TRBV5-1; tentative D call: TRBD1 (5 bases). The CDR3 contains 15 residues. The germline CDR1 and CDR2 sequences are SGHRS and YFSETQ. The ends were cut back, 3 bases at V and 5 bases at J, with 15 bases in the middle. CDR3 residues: CASSSGGDGYQPQHF. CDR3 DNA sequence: TGCGCCAGCAGCTCGGGTGGGGACGGCTATCAGCCCCAGCATTTT.

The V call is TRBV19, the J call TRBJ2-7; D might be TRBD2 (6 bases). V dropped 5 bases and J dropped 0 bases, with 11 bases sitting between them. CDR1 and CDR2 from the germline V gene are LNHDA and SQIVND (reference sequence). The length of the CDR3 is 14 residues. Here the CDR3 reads CASSAGRSSYEQYF. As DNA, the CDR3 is TGTGCCAGTAGTGCGGGGAGGAGCTCCTACGAGCAGTACTTC.

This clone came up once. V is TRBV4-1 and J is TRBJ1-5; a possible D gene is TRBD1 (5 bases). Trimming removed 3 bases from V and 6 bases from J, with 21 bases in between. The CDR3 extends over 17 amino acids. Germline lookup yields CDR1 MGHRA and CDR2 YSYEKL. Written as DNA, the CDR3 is TGCGCCAGCAGCCAGGAGTTTGCGGCAAGGGACGCTCAGCCCCAGCATTTT. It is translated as CASSQEFAARDAQPQHF.

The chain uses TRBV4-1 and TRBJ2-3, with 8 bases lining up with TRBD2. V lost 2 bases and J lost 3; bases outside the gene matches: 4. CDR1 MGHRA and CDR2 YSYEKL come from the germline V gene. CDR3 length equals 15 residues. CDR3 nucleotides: TGCGCCAGCAGCCAACCACCGGGGGGGACAGATACGCAGTATTTT. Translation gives CASSQPPGGTDTQYF.

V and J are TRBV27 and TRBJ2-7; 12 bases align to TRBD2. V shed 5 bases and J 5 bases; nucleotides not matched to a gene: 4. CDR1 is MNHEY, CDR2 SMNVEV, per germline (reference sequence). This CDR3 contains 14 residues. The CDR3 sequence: CASSPSGRAHEQYF. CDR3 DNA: TGTGCCAGCAGTCCTAGCGGGAGGGCCCACGAGCAGTACTTC.

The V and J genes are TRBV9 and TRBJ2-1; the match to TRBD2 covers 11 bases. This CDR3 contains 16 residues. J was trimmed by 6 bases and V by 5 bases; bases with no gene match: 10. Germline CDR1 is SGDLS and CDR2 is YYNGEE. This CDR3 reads CASSITGLAGFNEQFF. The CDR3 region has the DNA TGTGCCAGCAGTATAACCGGACTAGCGGGCTTCAATGAGCAGTTCTTC. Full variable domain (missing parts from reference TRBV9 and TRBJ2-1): DSGVTQTPKHLITATGQRVTLRCSPRSGDLSVYWYQQSLDQGLQFLIQYYNGEERAKGNILERFSAQQFPDLHSELNLSSLELGDSALYFCASSITGLAGFNEQFFGPGTRLTVL.

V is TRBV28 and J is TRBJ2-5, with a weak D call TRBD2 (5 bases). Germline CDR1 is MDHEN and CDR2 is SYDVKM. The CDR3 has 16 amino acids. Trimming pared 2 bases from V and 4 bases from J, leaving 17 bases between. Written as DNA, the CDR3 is TGTGCCAGCAGTTTAGGCCGGGCCCGGGATGGAGAGACCCAGTACTTC. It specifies CASSLGRARDGETQYF. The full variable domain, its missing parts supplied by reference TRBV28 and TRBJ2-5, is DVKVTQSSRYLVKRTGEKVFLECVQDMDHENMFWYRQDPGLGLRLIYFSYDVKMKEKGDIPEGYSVSREKKERFSLILESASTNQTSMYLCASSLGRARDGETQYFGPGTRLLVL.

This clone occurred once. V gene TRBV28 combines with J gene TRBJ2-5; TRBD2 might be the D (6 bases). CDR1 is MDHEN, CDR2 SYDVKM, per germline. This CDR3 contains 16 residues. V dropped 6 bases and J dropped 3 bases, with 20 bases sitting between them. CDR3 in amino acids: CASSAPRTGRKETQYF. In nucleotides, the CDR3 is TGTGCCAGCAGCGCCCCTCGCACTGGGAGGAAAGAGACCCAGTACTTC.

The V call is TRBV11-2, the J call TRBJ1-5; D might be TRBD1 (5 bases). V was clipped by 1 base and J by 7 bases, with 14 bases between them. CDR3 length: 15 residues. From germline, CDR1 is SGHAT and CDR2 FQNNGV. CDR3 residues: CASSLVGGEGQPQHF. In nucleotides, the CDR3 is TGTGCCAGCAGCTTAGTCGGAGGGGAAGGGCAGCCCCAGCATTTT.

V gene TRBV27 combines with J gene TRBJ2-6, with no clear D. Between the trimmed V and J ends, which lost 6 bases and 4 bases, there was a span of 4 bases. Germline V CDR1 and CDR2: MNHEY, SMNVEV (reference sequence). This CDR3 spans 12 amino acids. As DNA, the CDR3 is TGTGCCAGCAGAGGCGGGGCCAACGTCCTGACTTTC. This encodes CASRGGANVLTF.

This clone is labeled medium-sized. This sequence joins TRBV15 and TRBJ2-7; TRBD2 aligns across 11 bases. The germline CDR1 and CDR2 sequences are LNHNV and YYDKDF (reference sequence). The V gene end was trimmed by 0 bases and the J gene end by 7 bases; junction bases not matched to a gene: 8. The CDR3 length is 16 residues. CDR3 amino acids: CATSRELAGGMGEQYF. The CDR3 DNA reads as TGTGCCACCAGCAGAGAGCTAGCGGGAGGAATGGGGGAGCAGTACTTC. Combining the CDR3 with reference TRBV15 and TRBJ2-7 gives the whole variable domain DAMVIQNPRYQVTQFGKPVTLSCSQTLNHNVMYWYQQKSSQAPKLLFHYYDKDFNNEADTPDNFQSRRPNTSFCFLDIRSPGLGDTAMYLCATSRELAGGMGEQYFGPGTRLTVT.

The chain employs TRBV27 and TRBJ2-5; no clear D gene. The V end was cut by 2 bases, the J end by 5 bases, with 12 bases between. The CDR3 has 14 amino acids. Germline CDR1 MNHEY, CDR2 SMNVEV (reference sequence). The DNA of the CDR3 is TGTGCCAGCAGTTTACTCCGAGCGAGGGAGACCCAGTACTTC. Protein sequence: CASSLLRARETQYF.